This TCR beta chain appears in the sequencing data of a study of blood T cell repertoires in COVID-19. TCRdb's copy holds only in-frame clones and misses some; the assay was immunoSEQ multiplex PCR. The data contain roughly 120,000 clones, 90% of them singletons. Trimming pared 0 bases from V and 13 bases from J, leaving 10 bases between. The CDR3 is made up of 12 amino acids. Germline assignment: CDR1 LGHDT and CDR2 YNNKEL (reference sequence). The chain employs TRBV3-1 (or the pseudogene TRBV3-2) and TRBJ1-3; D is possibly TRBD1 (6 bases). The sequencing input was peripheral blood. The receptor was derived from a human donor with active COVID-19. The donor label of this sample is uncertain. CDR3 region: CASSQDPGEIYF. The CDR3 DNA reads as TGTGCCAGCAGCCAAGATCCAGGGGAGATATATTTT.